Listed here are 5 T cell receptor beta chains from one sample, sequenced in a study of blood T cell repertoires in COVID-19. Repertoires were generated with immunoSEQ multiplex PCR, while TCRdb's copy carries only in-frame clones and drops some. The sample has about 100,000 clones, just under 95% seen once. Sequencing input: peripheral blood. The receptors shown here come from a woman between 50 and 59 years old with COVID-19, enrolled during active disease.

The CDR3 bases are TGTGCCAGCAGCTCTATGGACAGACTGAATGAAAAACTGTTTTTT. This translates into CASSSMDRLNEKLFF. J is TRBJ1-4 and V is TRBV5-8; possible D gene TRBD1, 6 bases. From germline, CDR1 is SGHTS and CDR2 YDEGEE. Trimming cost V 3 bases and J 5 bases, with 14 bases left between them. This CDR3 has 15 amino acids.

The chain couples TRBV27 to TRBJ1-6; 8 nucleotides agree with TRBD1. Germline V lookup: CDR1 MNHEY, CDR2 SMNVEV (reference sequence). There are 13 residues in the CDR3. V dropped 8 bases and J dropped 6; count of bases not matched to a gene: 3. The CDR3 loop reads CASRTGFNSPLHF. The CDR3 bases are TGTGCCAGCCGGACAGGGTTTAATTCACCCCTCCACTTT.

The chain uses TRBV2 and TRBJ1-1, with 8 nucleotides matching TRBD1. This CDR3 spans 13 amino acids. V shed 5 bases and J 4 bases; nucleotides not matched to a gene: 3. Germline V gene data show CDR1 as SNHLY and CDR2 as FYNNEI. The CDR3 DNA is TGTGCCAGCAGTCGGGACAGGAGCACTGAAGCTTTCTTT. Protein sequence: CASSRDRSTEAFF.

The chain has TRBV19 and TRBJ2-2; TRBD1 matches 11 bases. Germline V CDR1 and CDR2: LNHDA, SQIVND (reference sequence). The CDR3 loop spans 16 amino acids. After removal of 6 bases from V and 4 bases from J, the junction contained 7 bases not matched to a gene. The DNA of the CDR3 is TGTGCCAGTAGGGTTGGACAGGGGGCCGTCACCGGGGAGCTGTTTTTT. Its translation: CASRVGQGAVTGELFF.

This clone has just one count. V is TRBV2 and J is TRBJ2-5; 8 bases line up with TRBD1. The CDR3 sequence is 15 residues long. J was trimmed by 5 bases and V by 5 bases; bases with no gene match: 10. The germline V gene encodes CDR1 SNHLY and CDR2 FYNNEI. CDR3 bases: TGTGCCAGCAGTAACGACAGGGGCGCAATGGAGACCCAGTACTTC. Translating it yields CASSNDRGAMETQYF.